The present entry profiles one TCR beta chain with its context. The clone's antigen remains unknown. No much larger clone is present one base from it, and per-base qualities are unavailable. Reading the germline V gene gives CDR1 MDHEN and CDR2 SYDVKM. V is shortened by 5 bases, J by 10 bases, and the region joining them spans 15 bases. The CDR3 runs 14 amino acids, cysteine and phenylalanine included. Left in the record is the CDR3 DNA by itself, 42 bases read in frame from the first base. Blood bank volunteers in Maryland, USA served as the healthy controls. TCR libraries for sorted subsets were made from 1 million sorted CD4+ or CD8+ T cells. Peripheral blood was subjected to Ficoll-Hypaque density gradient centrifugation to isolate PBMCs, which were then cryopreserved in liquid nitrogen. The study also sequenced paired sorted CD4+ and CD8+ subsets from healthy controls, HAM/TSP patients and MS patients.

The data were taken from a study of neurological immune-mediated disorders (dated by TCRdb to about 2019). Notes on the research overall: Peripheral blood TCR-beta repertoires from patients with HTLV-I-associated myelopathy (HAM/TSP), patients with multiple sclerosis, and healthy controls were compared in the study using UMI-based sequencing. The approximately 110 TCR-beta libraries included longitudinal samples, technical triplicates and paired sorted CD4+ and CD8+ T-cell subsets alongside PBMC samples. The cohort included about 70 subjects: roughly 14 with HAM/TSP, about 35 with multiple sclerosis, and roughly 20 healthy controls. Study-wide conclusions, independent of this receptor: The highest TCR clonal expansion was observed in HAM/TSP patients, whereas the lowest was observed in MS patients, even when compared with healthy controls. Expanded clones from different subjects shared no identical CDR3 amino acid sequences, which suggests that TCR-beta repertoires were private in all groups.

To synthesize cDNA, template-switch 5'RACE was performed with a primer carrying a 10-nucleotide random unique molecular identifier so that each TCR transcript was tagged. Over 170 million TCR-beta sequences, covering 15-18 subjects, were produced in each sequencing run. The RNeasy kit was used to extract total RNA. Using the KAPA Real-time Library Amplification kit, TCR-beta VDJ regions were amplified with primers for the TCR constant region and the 5'RACE anchor. Sample indexes and Illumina adaptors were added in a first PCR, and a second PCR then increased library yield. After Ampure bead purification, the TCR product of roughly 650 bp was size-selected on a 2% E-gel SizeSelection system. Library quality was checked on a Bioanalyzer, concentration was measured with Qubit, and libraries were quantified with the Kapa Library Quantification kit before pooling. Libraries were sequenced paired-end 2 x 150 bp on an Illumina HiSeq 2500. To increase sequence diversity, about 23-32% phiX was spiked into each library pool. The original methods were these. Quality-filtered reads were processed with the UMI-based MiGEC pipeline, which removed over 85% of raw TCR sequences during error correction. VDJ genes were aligned to IMGT germline references, and each clonotype was defined by a unique CDR3 amino acid sequence together with V-J genes. VDJtools evaluated clonal expansion, Shannon diversity and CDR3 relatedness (CalcPairwiseDistances, ClusterSamples); CLCbio workbench built phylogenetic trees. Clones with at least 8 unique UMIs were defined as expanded, with this threshold being based on coefficient-of-variation modelling across technical triplicates. The public reads were run again by TCRdb, first through fastp at Q25 and then through MiXCR, and only productive beta chains were kept. Duplicate CDR3 protein sequences are folded into a single record with the most common DNA and genes. TCRdb's processing, not the authors', yielded these V and J calls. The sample includes 16,000 or so distinct CDR3 sequences, with roughly 9% observed a single time. About 47% of the sample is taken by the ten largest.

The sample comprised CD8+ T cells from blood. This TCR derives from a man aged 50 or older in good health. The V and J segments used are TRBV28 and TRBJ1-6, and the D gene may be TRBD1, 6 bases matching. The sequenced DNA is TGTGCCAGCAGTATACAGGGAGGGGAGTCACCCCTCCACTTT. This translates into CASSIQGGESPLHF.